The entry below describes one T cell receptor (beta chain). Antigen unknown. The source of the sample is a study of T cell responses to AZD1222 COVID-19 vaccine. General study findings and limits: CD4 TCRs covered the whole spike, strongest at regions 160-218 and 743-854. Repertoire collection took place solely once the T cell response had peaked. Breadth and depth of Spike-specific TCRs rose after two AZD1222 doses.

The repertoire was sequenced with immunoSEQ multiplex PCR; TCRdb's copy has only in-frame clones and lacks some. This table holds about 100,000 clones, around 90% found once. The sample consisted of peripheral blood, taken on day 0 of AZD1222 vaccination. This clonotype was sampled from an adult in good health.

The CDR3 DNA reads TGTGCCACCAGCAGAGATCTTCAGGGGACGGGCTACACCTTC. Translated, it gives CATSRDLQGTGYTF. The rearrangement joins TRBV15 to TRBJ1-2, with D possibly TRBD1 on 6 matching bases. There are 14 residues in the CDR3. Germline-derived CDR1 and CDR2 are LNHNV and YYDKDF (reference sequence). Trimming stripped 0 bases from V and 8 bases from J, with 13 bases between. The variable domain in full, completed from reference TRBV15 and TRBJ1-2, reads DAMVIQNPRYQVTQFGKPVTLSCSQTLNHNVMYWYQQKSSQAPKLLFHYYDKDFNNEADTPDNFQSRRPNTSFCFLDIRSPGLGDTAMYLCATSRDLQGTGYTFGSGTRLTVV.